Below, 5 T cell receptor beta chains from the same sample are listed, as sequenced in a study of blood T cell repertoires in COVID-19. The table came from immunoSEQ multiplex PCR; TCRdb's copy has only in-frame clones and leaves some out. The sample yields approximately 210,000 clones, 84% seen once. The specimen sequenced was peripheral blood. The receptors originated from a human donor in a cohort sampled during active COVID-19.

This chain connects TRBV18 to TRBJ1-1; the D gene is possibly TRBD1 (6 bases). The CDR3 covers 15 residues. Germline V gene data show CDR1 as KGHSH and CDR2 as LQKENI. Trimming pared 4 bases from V and 1 base from J, leaving 13 bases between. CDR3 sequence: CASSRTEGQNTEAFF. The CDR3 coding sequence is TGTGCCAGCTCACGGACAGAGGGGCAGAACACTGAAGCTTTCTTT.

The chain recombines TRBV6-5 with TRBJ1-5; D is possibly TRBD1 (5 bases). The CDR3 extends over 14 amino acids. The V and J ends lost 8 bases and 8 bases respectively, with 19 bases between them. CDR1 and CDR2 from the germline V gene are MNHEY and SVGAGI. The CDR3 region has the DNA TGTGCCAGCGGCGGACTGGGGGGTTCGGAGCCCCAGCATTTT. Its protein product is CASGGLGGSEPQHF.

This clone was observed a single time. This rearrangement joins TRBV5-6 to TRBJ2-5; 9 positions agree with TRBD1. From germline, CDR1 is SGHDT and CDR2 YYEEEE. With V trimmed by 1 base and J by 2 bases, 3 bases remained unmatched. The CDR3 has 15 amino acids. CDR3 sequence (DNA): TGTGCCAGCAGCTTGCCGACAGGGGGGCAAGAGACCCAGTACTTC. It encodes CASSLPTGGQETQYF.

This chain connects TRBV5-6 to TRBJ2-3; TRBD2 aligns across 7 bases. The CDR3 is 13 amino acids. The junction had 6 bases not matched to a gene; V was cut back by 1 base and J by 10 bases. CDR1 and CDR2 (germline): SGHDT, YYEEEE. DNA of the CDR3: TGTGCCAGCAGCTTGCGCGCGGGGGAGGCGCAGTATTTT. This sequence encodes CASSLRAGEAQYF.

This rearrangement joins TRBV4-2 to TRBJ2-7; 11 nucleotides agree with TRBD2. This CDR3 contains 15 residues. Trimming cost V 5 bases and J 0 bases; bases outside gene matches: 3. CDR1 is LGHNA and CDR2 is YNFKEQ in the germline V gene. The CDR3 region is CASSWGLADSYEQYF. The CDR3 bases are TGTGCCAGCAGCTGGGGACTAGCGGACTCCTACGAGCAGTACTTC.